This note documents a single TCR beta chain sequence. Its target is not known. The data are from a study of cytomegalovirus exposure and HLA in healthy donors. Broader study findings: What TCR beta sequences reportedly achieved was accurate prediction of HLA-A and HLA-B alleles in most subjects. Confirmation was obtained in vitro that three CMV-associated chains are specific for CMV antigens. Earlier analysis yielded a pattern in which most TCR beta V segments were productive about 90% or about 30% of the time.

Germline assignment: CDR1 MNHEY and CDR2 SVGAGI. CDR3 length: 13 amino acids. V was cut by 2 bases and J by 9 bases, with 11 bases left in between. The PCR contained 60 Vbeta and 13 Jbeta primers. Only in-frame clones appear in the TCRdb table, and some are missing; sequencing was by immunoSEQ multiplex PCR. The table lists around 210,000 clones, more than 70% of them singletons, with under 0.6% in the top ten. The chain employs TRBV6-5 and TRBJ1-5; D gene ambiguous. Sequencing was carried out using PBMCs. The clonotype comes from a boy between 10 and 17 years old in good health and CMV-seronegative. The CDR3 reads CASSYGREGPQHF. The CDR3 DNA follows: TGTGCCAGCAGTTACGGCCGGGAGGGGCCCCAGCATTTT.